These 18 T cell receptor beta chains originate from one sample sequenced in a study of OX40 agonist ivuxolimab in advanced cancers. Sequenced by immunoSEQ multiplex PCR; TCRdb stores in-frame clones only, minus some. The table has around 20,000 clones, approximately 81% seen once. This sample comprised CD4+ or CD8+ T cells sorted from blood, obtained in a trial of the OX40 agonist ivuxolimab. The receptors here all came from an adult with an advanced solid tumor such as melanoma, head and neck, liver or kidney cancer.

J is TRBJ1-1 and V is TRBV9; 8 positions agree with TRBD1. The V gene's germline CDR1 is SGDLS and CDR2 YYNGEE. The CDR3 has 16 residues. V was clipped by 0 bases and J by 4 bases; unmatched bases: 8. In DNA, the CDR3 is TGTGCCAGCAGCGTAGAGCAGGGGGCTTGGGGCACTGAAGCTTTCTTT. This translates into CASSVEQGAWGTEAFF.

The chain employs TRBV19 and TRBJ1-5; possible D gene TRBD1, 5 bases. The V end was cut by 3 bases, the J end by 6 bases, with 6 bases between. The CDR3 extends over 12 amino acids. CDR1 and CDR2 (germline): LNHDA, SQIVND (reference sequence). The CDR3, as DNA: TGTGCCAGTAGTATTGGGGGTCAGCCCCAGCATTTT. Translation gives CASSIGGQPQHF.

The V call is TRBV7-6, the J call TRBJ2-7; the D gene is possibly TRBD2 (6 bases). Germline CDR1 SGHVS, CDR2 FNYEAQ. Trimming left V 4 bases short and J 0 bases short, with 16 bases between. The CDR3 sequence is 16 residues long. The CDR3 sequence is CASSSPDGLSSYEQYF. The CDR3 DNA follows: TGTGCCAGCAGCTCACCCGACGGACTAAGCTCCTACGAGCAGTACTTC.

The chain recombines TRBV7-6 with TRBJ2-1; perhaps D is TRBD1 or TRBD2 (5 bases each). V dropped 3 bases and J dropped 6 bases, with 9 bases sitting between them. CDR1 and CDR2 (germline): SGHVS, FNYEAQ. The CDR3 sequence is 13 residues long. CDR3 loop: CASSFGGSNEQFF. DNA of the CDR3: TGTGCCAGCAGCTTTGGGGGTTCCAATGAGCAGTTCTTC.

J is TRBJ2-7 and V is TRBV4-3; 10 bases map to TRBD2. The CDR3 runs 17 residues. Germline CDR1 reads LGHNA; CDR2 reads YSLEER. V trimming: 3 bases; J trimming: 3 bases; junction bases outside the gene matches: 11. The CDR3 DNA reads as TGCGCCAGCAGCCAGACCCTTCTAGCGGGGGACCTCTACGAGCAGTACTTC. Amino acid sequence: CASSQTLLAGDLYEQYF.

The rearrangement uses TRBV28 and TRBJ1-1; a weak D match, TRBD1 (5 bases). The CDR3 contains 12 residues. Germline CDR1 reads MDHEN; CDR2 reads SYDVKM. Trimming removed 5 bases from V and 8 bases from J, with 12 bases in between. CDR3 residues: CASSPHRLEAFF. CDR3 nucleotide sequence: TGTGCCAGCAGTCCCCACAGGCTAGAAGCTTTCTTT.

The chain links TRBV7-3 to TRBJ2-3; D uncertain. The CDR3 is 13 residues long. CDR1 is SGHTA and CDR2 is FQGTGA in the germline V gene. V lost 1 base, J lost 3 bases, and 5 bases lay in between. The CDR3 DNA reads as TGTGCCAGCAGCTTAATCGGTACAGATACGCAGTATTTT. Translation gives CASSLIGTDTQYF. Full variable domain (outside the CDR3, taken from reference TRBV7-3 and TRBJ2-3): GAGVSQTPSNKVTEKGKYVELRCDPISGHTALYWYRQSLGQGPEFLIYFQGTGAADDSGLPNDRFFAVRPEGSVSTLKIQRTERGDSAVYLCASSLIGTDTQYFGPGTRLTVL.

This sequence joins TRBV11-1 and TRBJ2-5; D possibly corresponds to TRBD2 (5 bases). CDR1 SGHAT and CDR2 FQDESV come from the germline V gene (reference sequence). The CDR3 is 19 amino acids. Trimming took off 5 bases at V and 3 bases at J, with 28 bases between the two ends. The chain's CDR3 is CASSPVDSDGLFGEETQYF. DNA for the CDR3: TGTGCCAGCAGCCCGGTTGATAGCGACGGGTTATTCGGTGAAGAGACCCAGTACTTC.

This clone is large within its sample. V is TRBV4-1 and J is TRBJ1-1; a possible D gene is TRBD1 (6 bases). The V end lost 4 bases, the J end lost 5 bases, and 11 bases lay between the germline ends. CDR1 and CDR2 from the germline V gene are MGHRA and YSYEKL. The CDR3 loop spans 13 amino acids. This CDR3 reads CASSLQGETEAFF. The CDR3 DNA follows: TGCGCCAGCAGCCTACAGGGAGAGACTGAAGCTTTCTTT.

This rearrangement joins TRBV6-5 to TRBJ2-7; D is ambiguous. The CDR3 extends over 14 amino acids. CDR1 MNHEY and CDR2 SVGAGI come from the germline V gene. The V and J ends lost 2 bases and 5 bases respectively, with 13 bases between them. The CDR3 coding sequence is TGTGCCAGCAGTTACCGCCGGGTGGGCCACGAGCAGTACTTC. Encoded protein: CASSYRRVGHEQYF.

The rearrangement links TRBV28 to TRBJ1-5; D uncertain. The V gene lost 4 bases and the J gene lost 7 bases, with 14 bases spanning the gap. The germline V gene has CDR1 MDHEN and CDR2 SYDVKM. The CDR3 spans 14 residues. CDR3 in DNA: TGTGCCAGCAGTTCCCTCATGTCTGGGCAGCCCCAGCATTTT. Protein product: CASSSLMSGQPQHF.

In DNA form, the CDR3 reads TGTGCCACCGCCAATCGGCGACCCTCCTACAATGAGCAGTTCTTC. Protein: CATANRRPSYNEQFF. V and J are TRBV5-6 and TRBJ2-1; D not resolved. CDR3 length: 15 residues. The V end lost 9 bases, the J end lost 0 bases, and 16 bases lay between the germline ends. The germline gives CDR1 SGHDT, CDR2 YYEEEE.

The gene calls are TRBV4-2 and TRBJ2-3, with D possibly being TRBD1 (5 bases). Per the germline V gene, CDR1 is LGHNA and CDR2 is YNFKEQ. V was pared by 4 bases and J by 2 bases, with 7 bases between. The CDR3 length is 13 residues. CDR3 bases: TGTGCCAGCAGCCTACAGGTCACAGATACGCAGTATTTT. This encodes CASSLQVTDTQYF.

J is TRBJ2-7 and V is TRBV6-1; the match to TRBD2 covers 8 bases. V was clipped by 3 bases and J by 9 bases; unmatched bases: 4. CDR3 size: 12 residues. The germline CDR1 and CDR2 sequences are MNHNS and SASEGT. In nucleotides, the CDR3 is TGTGCCAGCAGTGAGAATCGGGGGGGGCAGTACTTC. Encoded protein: CASSENRGGQYF.

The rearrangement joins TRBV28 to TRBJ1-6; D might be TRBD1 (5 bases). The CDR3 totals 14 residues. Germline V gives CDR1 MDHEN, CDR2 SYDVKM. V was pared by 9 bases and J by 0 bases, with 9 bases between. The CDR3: CASSGSSYNSPLHF. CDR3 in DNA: TGTGCCAGTTCAGGGAGCTCCTATAATTCACCCCTCCACTTT.

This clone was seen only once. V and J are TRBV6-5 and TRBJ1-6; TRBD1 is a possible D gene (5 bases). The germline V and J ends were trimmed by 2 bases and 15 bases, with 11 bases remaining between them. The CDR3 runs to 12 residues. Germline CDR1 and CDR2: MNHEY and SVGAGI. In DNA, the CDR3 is TGTGCCAGCAGTTACCGGGTGGGGGACCTCCACTTT. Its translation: CASSYRVGDLHF.

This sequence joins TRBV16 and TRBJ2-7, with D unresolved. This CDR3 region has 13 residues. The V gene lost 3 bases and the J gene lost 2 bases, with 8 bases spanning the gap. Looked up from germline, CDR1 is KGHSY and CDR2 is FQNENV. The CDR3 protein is CASSQAHPYEQYF. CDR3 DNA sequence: TGTGCCAGCAGCCAGGCACACCCCTACGAGCAGTACTTC.

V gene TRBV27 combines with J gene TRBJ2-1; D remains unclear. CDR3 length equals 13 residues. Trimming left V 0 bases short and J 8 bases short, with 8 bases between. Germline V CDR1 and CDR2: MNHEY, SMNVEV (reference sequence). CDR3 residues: CASSLSPLYEQFF. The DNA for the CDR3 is TGTGCCAGCAGTTTATCGCCTTTGTATGAGCAGTTCTTC.